These 17 T cell receptor beta chains originate from one sample sequenced in a study of T cell changes during pregnancy in multiple sclerosis. Clones were read by immunoSEQ multiplex PCR, and TCRdb kept only the in-frame ones, dropping some. The sample lists around 92,000 clones, under 95% occurring once. The input for sequencing was peripheral blood, taken after pregnancy. All receptors come from a female donor with multiple sclerosis, enrolled in a pregnancy study.

The CDR3 coding sequence is TGTGCCAGCAGCTTGGGGGGTTCAGAGACCCAGTACTTC. Protein sequence: CASSLGGSETQYF. The chain joins TRBV11-2 to TRBJ2-5; possibly TRBD2 for D (6 bases). This CDR3 region has 13 residues. Trimming shortened V by 3 bases and J by 4 bases, and 9 bases separated the two germline ends. The germline gives CDR1 SGHAT, CDR2 FQNNGV.

This clone was detected only once. CDR3 sequence: CASSFVWGLGNYNEQFF. The CDR3 DNA is TGTGCCAGCAGTTTCGTTTGGGGACTGGGGAATTACAATGAGCAGTTCTTC. The chain uses TRBV28 and TRBJ2-1, with a possible D match to TRBD2 (6 bases). V dropped 3 bases and J dropped 4 bases, with 19 bases sitting between them. The CDR3 covers 17 residues. CDR1 is MDHEN, CDR2 SYDVKM, per germline. The variable domain in full, completed from reference TRBV28 and TRBJ2-1, reads DVKVTQSSRYLVKRTGEKVFLECVQDMDHENMFWYRQDPGLGLRLIYFSYDVKMKEKGDIPEGYSVSREKKERFSLILESASTNQTSMYLCASSFVWGLGNYNEQFFGPGTRLTVL.

This clone was picked up one time. V is TRBV7-6 and J is TRBJ1-1, with TRBD1 as a possible D gene (6 bases). This CDR3 region has 15 residues. Trimming took off 1 base at V and 6 bases at J, with 15 bases between the two ends. CDR1 is SGHVS, CDR2 FNYEAQ, per germline. CDR3: CASSLGRDTGAEAFF. CDR3 bases: TGTGCCAGCAGCTTAGGCCGGGACACTGGGGCTGAAGCTTTCTTT.

V gene TRBV5-4 combines with J gene TRBJ1-4; D is perhaps TRBD1 (6 bases). CDR3 length: 12 amino acids. Germline CDR1 reads SGHNT; CDR2 reads YYREEE (reference sequence). The V gene lost 1 base and the J gene lost 12 bases, with 10 bases spanning the gap. The CDR3 sequence: CASSLKGGELFF. CDR3 in DNA: TGTGCCAGCAGCTTGAAAGGGGGAGAACTGTTTTTT. Full variable domain (outside the CDR3, taken from reference TRBV5-4 and TRBJ1-4): ETGVTQSPTHLIKTRGQQVTLRCSSQSGHNTVSWYQQALGQGPQFIFQYYREEENGRGNFPPRFSGLQFPNYSSELNVNALELDDSALYLCASSLKGGELFFGSGTQLSVL.

The chain employs TRBV5-5 and TRBJ2-7, with a possible D match to TRBD2 (6 bases). This CDR3 spans 14 amino acids. V was shortened by 6 bases and J by 4 bases, with 17 bases between the two germline ends. CDR1 and CDR2 (germline): SGHKS, YYEKEE (reference sequence). The DNA for the CDR3 is TGTGCCAGCACCCCTGGGGGGAATGGGTACGAGCAGTACTTC. It encodes CASTPGGNGYEQYF.

V gene TRBV10-3 combines with J gene TRBJ1-1; perhaps TRBD1 as D (5 bases). The germline V and J ends were trimmed by 0 bases and 0 bases, with 8 bases remaining between them. Germline V gives CDR1 ENHRY, CDR2 SYGVKD. The CDR3 sequence is 15 residues long. The CDR3 here is CAISESGGMNTEAFF. The CDR3, as DNA: TGTGCCATCAGTGAGTCCGGGGGGATGAACACTGAAGCTTTCTTT.

The V gene is TRBV29-1, the J gene TRBJ1-2; the match to TRBD1 covers 11 bases. Trimming cost V 4 bases and J 4 bases; bases outside gene matches: 5. The CDR3 consists of 14 residues. Germline CDR1 and CDR2: SQVTM and ANQGSEA. CDR3 sequence reads: CSVGPGTGGYGYTF. CDR3 DNA: TGCAGCGTTGGCCCCGGGACAGGGGGCTATGGCTACACCTTC.

The V call is TRBV5-1, the J call TRBJ2-7; TRBD2 matches 9 bases. CDR1 and CDR2 from the germline V gene are SGHRS and YFSETQ. CDR3 length: 16 amino acids. V lost 4 bases to trimming and J lost 5 bases; unmatched junction nucleotides: 13. CDR3 nucleotides: TGCGCCAGCAGCCGTCCCCCTAGCGGGAAGTCCCACGAGCAGTACTTC. It encodes CASSRPPSGKSHEQYF.

This chain links TRBV28 with TRBJ2-3; the D gene is possibly TRBD1 (5 bases). V lost 7 bases and J lost 2, with 7 bases in between. Germline V gives CDR1 MDHEN, CDR2 SYDVKM. This CDR3 comprises 12 residues. The CDR3 here is CASKGATDTQYF. Written as DNA, the CDR3 is TGTGCCAGCAAAGGGGCCACAGATACGCAGTATTTT.

The rearrangement joins TRBV7-9 to TRBJ2-1, with 7 bases aligning to TRBD2. V lost 5 bases to trimming and J lost 0 bases; unmatched junction nucleotides: 4. Germline lookup yields CDR1 SEHNR and CDR2 FQNEAQ (reference sequence). The CDR3 has 15 amino acids. Here the CDR3 DNA reads TGTGCCAGCAGCCATCTAGCGGACTCCTACAATGAGCAGTTCTTC. As protein: CASSHLADSYNEQFF.

V is TRBV30 and J is TRBJ2-5, with a possible D match to TRBD2 (6 bases). The CDR3 extends over 15 amino acids. The germline V and J ends were trimmed by 0 bases and 7 bases, with 18 bases remaining between them. Germline V gene data show CDR1 as GTSNPN and CDR2 as SVGIG (reference sequence). CDR3 protein: CAWSVQRARFGTQYF. CDR3 nucleotides: TGTGCCTGGAGTGTTCAGCGGGCTAGGTTCGGGACCCAGTACTTC.

The chain carries TRBV27 and TRBJ2-1; 8 bases agree with TRBD2. The CDR3 runs to 16 residues. J gave up 0 bases and V 4 bases, and 5 bases lay outside the gene matches. CDR1 is MNHEY, CDR2 SMNVEV, per germline (reference sequence). The CDR3 DNA is TGTGCCAGCAGTTCCGACAGCGGGAGCTCCTACAATGAGCAGTTCTTC. Its protein is CASSSDSGSSYNEQFF.

The chain recombines TRBV30 with TRBJ2-2, with D tentatively TRBD1 (6 bases). The CDR3 length is 15 residues. Germline V gene data show CDR1 as GTSNPN and CDR2 as SVGIG (reference sequence). The V end lost 6 bases, the J end lost 0 bases, and 14 bases lay between the germline ends. The CDR3 loop is CACQGGIANTGELFF. CDR3 sequence (DNA): TGTGCCTGCCAAGGGGGAATAGCGAACACCGGGGAGCTGTTTTTT.

The chain links TRBV2 to TRBJ1-6, with D hard to call. CDR3 length: 12 amino acids. Trimming removed 5 bases at V and 7 bases at J, with 6 bases between. Germline V lookup: CDR1 SNHLY, CDR2 FYNNEI. As DNA, the CDR3 is TGTGCCAGCAGTCTTCCCAATTCACCCCTCCACTTT. Protein sequence: CASSLPNSPLHF.

The CDR3 sequence is CASSPPRQGLRPYEQYF. Here the CDR3 DNA reads TGTGCCAGCTCACCTCCAAGACAGGGGTTGCGACCCTACGAGCAGTACTTC. J is TRBJ2-7 and V is TRBV18, with 8 nucleotides matching TRBD1. The CDR3 totals 17 residues. Losses at the gene ends were 3 bases for V and 2 bases for J; bases not matched to a gene: 12. The germline gives CDR1 KGHSH, CDR2 LQKENI.

V usage is TRBV4-2 and J usage is TRBJ1-1; the D is unclear. CDR3 length: 13 amino acids. Trimming shortened V by 5 bases and J by 0 bases, and 7 bases separated the two germline ends. CDR1 LGHNA and CDR2 YNFKEQ come from the germline V gene. CDR3 sequence (DNA): TGTGCCAGCAGCTCCTTTGTGAACACTGAAGCTTTCTTT. The encoded protein is CASSSFVNTEAFF.

The rearrangement joins TRBV11-1 to TRBJ2-6; D may be TRBD2 (6 bases). The ends were cut back, 6 bases at V and 0 bases at J, with 21 bases in the middle. CDR3 length equals 19 residues. Germline assignment: CDR1 SGHAT and CDR2 FQDESV (reference sequence). The CDR3 sequence is CASSPDLRAGFSGANVLTF. In nucleotides, the CDR3 is TGTGCCAGCAGTCCTGACCTCAGAGCGGGTTTCTCTGGGGCCAACGTCCTGACTTTC.